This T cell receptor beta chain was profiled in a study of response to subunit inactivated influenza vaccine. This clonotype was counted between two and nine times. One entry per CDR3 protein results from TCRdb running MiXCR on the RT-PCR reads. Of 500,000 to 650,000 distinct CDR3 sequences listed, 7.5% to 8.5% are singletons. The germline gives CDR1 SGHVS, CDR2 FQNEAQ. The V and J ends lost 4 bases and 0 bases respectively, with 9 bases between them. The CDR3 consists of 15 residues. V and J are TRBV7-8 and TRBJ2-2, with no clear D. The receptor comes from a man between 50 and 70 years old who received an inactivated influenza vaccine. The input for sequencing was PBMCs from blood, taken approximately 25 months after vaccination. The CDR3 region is CASSYKVANTGELFF. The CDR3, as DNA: TGTGCCAGCAGCTACAAAGTAGCGAACACCGGGGAGCTGTTTTTT. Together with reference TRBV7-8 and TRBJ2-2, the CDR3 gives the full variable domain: GAGVSQSPRYKVAKRGQDVALRCDPISGHVSLFWYQQALGQGPEFLTYFQNEAQLDKSGLPSDRFFAERPEGSVSTLKIQRTQQEDSAVYLCASSYKVANTGELFFGEGSRLTVL.